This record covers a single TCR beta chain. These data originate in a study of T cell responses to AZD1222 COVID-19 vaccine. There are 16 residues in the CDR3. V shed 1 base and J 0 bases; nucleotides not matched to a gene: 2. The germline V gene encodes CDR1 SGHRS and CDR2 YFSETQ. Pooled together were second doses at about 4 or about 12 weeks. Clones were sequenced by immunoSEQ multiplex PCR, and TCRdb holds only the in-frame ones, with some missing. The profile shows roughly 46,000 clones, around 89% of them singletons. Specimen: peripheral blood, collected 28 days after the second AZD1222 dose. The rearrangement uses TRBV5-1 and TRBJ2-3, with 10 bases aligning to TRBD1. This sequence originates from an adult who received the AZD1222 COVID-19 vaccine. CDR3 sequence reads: CASSLTGQGSTDTQYF. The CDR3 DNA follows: TGCGCCAGCAGCTTGACGGGACAGGGGAGCACAGATACGCAGTATTTT.